The 18 T cell receptor beta chains below all came from one sample that was sequenced in a study of cytomegalovirus exposure and HLA in healthy donors (dated by TCRdb to the late 2010s). The library was generated by the immunoSEQ multiplex PCR assay. The multiplex PCR relied on a mix of 60 forward primers for TCR Vbeta segments and 13 reverse primers for TCR Jbeta segments. Drawn from immuneACCESS, this table holds only the in-frame rearrangements with V and J called that TCRdb kept. Clones are partly lost; checked studies trace under half to an unresolved V gene and leave the rest unexplained. The sample table holds approximately 81,000 clones, of which around four fifths were seen once. The ten largest account for roughly 3% of the sample. What was sequenced was PBMCs. These receptors all stem from a man between 45 and 60 years old in good health and CMV-seropositive.

V usage is TRBV5-6 and J usage is TRBJ2-5; D gene ambiguous. The CDR3 totals 14 residues. The germline CDR1 and CDR2 sequences are SGHDT and YYEEEE. V lost 1 base, J lost 1 base, and 8 bases lay in between. CDR3 protein: CASSLQLLQETQYF. CDR3 in DNA: TGTGCCAGCAGCTTGCAACTGCTCCAAGAGACCCAGTACTTC.

This clone was seen a single time. This CDR3 reads CASSQGTGVTDTQYF. The CDR3 DNA reads as TGCGCCAGCAGCCAAGGGACAGGGGTCACAGATACGCAGTATTTT. This chain connects TRBV4-3 to TRBJ2-3; TRBD1 matches at 9 bases. The CDR3 has 15 residues. CDR1 LGHNA and CDR2 YSLEER come from the germline V gene. J was trimmed by 2 bases and V by 1 base; bases with no gene match: 1.

This clone turned up a few times. V usage is TRBV2 and J usage is TRBJ2-2, with 9 bases matching TRBD1. The CDR3 sequence is 16 residues long. J gave up 4 bases and V 3 bases, and 6 bases lay outside the gene matches. Germline CDR1 and CDR2: SNHLY and FYNNEI. The chain's CDR3 is CASSDTTGGVTGELFF. CDR3 bases: TGTGCCAGCAGTGATACGACAGGGGGGGTCACCGGGGAGCTGTTTTTT.

The genes are TRBV10-2 and TRBJ2-5; no clear D. The length of the CDR3 is 16 residues. Germline CDR1 WSHSY, CDR2 SAAADI. V shed 3 bases and J shed 5 bases, with 19 bases lying between them. The CDR3, as DNA: TGCGCCAGCAGTGATGGTTTGGGTGGGTCTAGGGAGACCCAGTACTTC. This gives the protein CASSDGLGGSRETQYF.

The count of this clone is one. The CDR3 loop reads CASSLASHTGELFF. Written as DNA, the CDR3 is TGTGCCAGCAGCTTAGCTAGTCACACCGGGGAGCTGTTTTTT. This sequence joins TRBV7-3 and TRBJ2-2; unclear D gene. Germline V CDR1 and CDR2: SGHTA, FQGTGA. Trimming pared 2 bases from V and 3 bases from J, leaving 7 bases between. CDR3 length: 14 residues.

This sequence joins TRBV5-4 and TRBJ1-5; 7 bases map to TRBD1. CDR3 length: 16 residues. Germline CDR1 and CDR2: SGHNT and YYREEE (reference sequence). Losses at the gene ends were 0 bases for V and 4 bases for J; bases not matched to a gene: 7. Written as DNA, the CDR3 is TGTGCCAGCAGCTTGGACATGGGACAGACTAATCAGCCCCAGCATTTT. Protein product: CASSLDMGQTNQPQHF.

This clone has more than one count but fewer than ten. The chain recombines TRBV7-2 with TRBJ2-1, with D possibly being TRBD2 (5 bases). V dropped 4 bases and J dropped 7 bases, with 14 bases sitting between them. Germline V gene lookup returns CDR1 SGHTA and CDR2 FQGNSA. This CDR3 is 14 amino acids long. DNA for the CDR3: TGTGCCAGCAGCTCGCAGACACTAGGGAATGAGCAGTTCTTC. As protein: CASSSQTLGNEQFF.

This clone was recorded a few times. The J gene is TRBJ2-7, the V gene TRBV5-4; 7 nucleotides align to TRBD1. In germline, CDR1 is SGHNT, CDR2 YYREEE (reference sequence). Unmatched junction bases numbered 10, after V lost 5 bases and J lost 2 bases. The CDR3 is made up of 15 amino acids. CDR3 residues: CASRDDRVRPYEQYF. CDR3 coding DNA: TGTGCCAGCAGGGATGACAGGGTAAGACCCTACGAGCAGTACTTC. The whole variable domain, remainder taken from reference TRBV5-4 and TRBJ2-7, is ETGVTQSPTHLIKTRGQQVTLRCSSQSGHNTVSWYQQALGQGPQFIFQYYREEENGRGNFPPRFSGLQFPNYSSELNVNALELDDSALYLCASRDDRVRPYEQYFGPGTRLTVT.

Concerning this clone itself: Sequence at one end of the junction differs from germline and may be a read error. The chain joins TRBV7-9 to TRBJ2-1; no definite D call. Per germline, CDR1 SEHNR and CDR2 FQNEAQ (reference sequence). This CDR3 has 12 amino acids. The CDR3 sequence: CSSSLGSREQFF. The CDR3 DNA reads as TGTTCCAGCAGCTTAGGTTCCAGGGAGCAGTTCTTC.

V gene TRBV29-1 combines with J gene TRBJ2-3, with 9 positions matching TRBD2. Germline V gene sequence: CDR1 SQVTM, CDR2 ANQGSEA. The trim removed 0 bases at V and 5 bases at J, leaving 9 bases unmatched. This CDR3 has 16 residues. CDR3 loop: CSVEDQRLAGRDTQYF. The CDR3 bases are TGCAGCGTTGAAGATCAACGTCTAGCGGGAAGAGATACGCAGTATTTT.

This sequence joins TRBV11-3 and TRBJ2-2; D not certain. The CDR3 runs 12 residues. Germline CDR1 and CDR2: SGHNT and YENEEA. Trimming pared 5 bases from V and 8 bases from J, leaving 9 bases between. The CDR3 loop is CASSMRYGELFF. CDR3 DNA: TGTGCCAGCAGCATGCGTTATGGGGAGCTGTTTTTT.

The V call is TRBV4-1, the J call TRBJ2-7; maybe TRBD2 (5 bases). The CDR3 consists of 18 residues. The V gene's germline CDR1 is MGHRA and CDR2 YSYEKL. V was trimmed by 3 bases and J by 4 bases, leaving 25 bases between them. The CDR3 region has the DNA TGCGCCAGCAGCCAGATCCTGTTGAGGGTACAAACTAGTTACGAGCAGTACTTC. This codes for CASSQILLRVQTSYEQYF.

The chain uses TRBV2 and TRBJ1-2, with TRBD1 matching 12 bases. V trimming: 6 bases; J trimming: 9 bases; junction bases outside the gene matches: 5. This CDR3 is 13 amino acids long. Germline CDR1 and CDR2: SNHLY and FYNNEI. The CDR3 DNA follows: TGTGCCAGCAGGGGACAGGGGGCAGGTCGCTACACCTTC. Its translation is CASRGQGAGRYTF.

The V call is TRBV6-6, the J call TRBJ1-2, with 12 bases that match TRBD1. The V gene's germline CDR1 is MNHNY and CDR2 SVGAGI (reference sequence). J lost 0 bases, V lost 6 bases, and 5 bases had no gene match. This CDR3 contains 16 residues. The CDR3 here is CASRGTGGETNYGYTF. The DNA for the CDR3 is TGTGCCAGCAGAGGGACAGGGGGCGAAACTAACTATGGCTACACCTTC.

This chain connects TRBV21-1 to TRBJ2-2; TRBD2, the table's D call, was not compared with the DNA. TRBV21-1 is flagged as a pseudogene. CDR3 length: 16 amino acids. DNA of the CDR3: TGTGCCAGCAGCACATCCGCTGGCGGGAGGGTTGGGGAGCTGTTTTTT. It specifies CASSTSAGGRVGELFF.

This chain joins TRBV7-2 and TRBJ1-5; D remains unclear. V was cut by 1 base and J by 2 bases, with 9 bases left in between. CDR1 is SGHTA, CDR2 FQGNSA, per germline. This CDR3 region has 15 residues. The CDR3 coding sequence is TGTGCCAGCAGCTTAGGTGGGCCTGGCAATCAGCCCCAGCATTTT. Residues: CASSLGGPGNQPQHF.

V usage is TRBV7-8 and J usage is TRBJ2-5; D unresolved. Germline V CDR1 and CDR2: SGHVS, FQNEAQ. This CDR3 comprises 13 residues. The V and J ends lost 5 bases and 5 bases respectively, with 12 bases between them. Written as DNA, the CDR3 is TGTGCCAGCAGCGTCAGGTCGCCGGAGACCCAGTACTTC. This encodes CASSVRSPETQYF.

The rearrangement joins TRBV2 to TRBJ2-3; 10 nucleotides align to TRBD2. Germline CDR1 and CDR2: SNHLY and FYNNEI. Trimming cost V 0 bases and J 1 base; bases outside gene matches: 7. This CDR3 is 18 amino acids long. This chain's CDR3 is CASSEALRLAGRTDTQYF. The CDR3 DNA follows: TGTGCCAGCAGTGAAGCGCTGAGACTAGCGGGCCGCACAGATACGCAGTATTTT. The variable domain in full, with the rest retrieved from reference TRBV2 and TRBJ2-3, is EPEVTQTPSHQVTQMGQEVILRCVPISNHLYFYWYRQILGQKVEFLVSFYNNEISEKSEIFDDQFSVERPDGSNFTLKIRSTKLEDSAMYFCASSEALRLAGRTDTQYFGPGTRLTVL.